This paragraph covers one T cell receptor (beta chain) sequence. Its target is unknown. Healthy bone marrow donors supplied every sample. The sample is drawn from a study of cytomegalovirus exposure and HLA in healthy donors. Study-level findings and limits: Researchers had no immune exposure information except CMV serostatus available. A classifier reportedly called cytomegalovirus status with high sensitivity and specificity. TCR sequences were mostly rare, though some public TCRs occurred in many donors.

The PCR made use of 60 Vbeta and 13 Jbeta primers. The method was immunoSEQ multiplex PCR; TCRdb's version includes in-frame clones alone and lacks a portion of them. Among about 150,000 clones listed, around 82% were seen once. There are 15 residues in the CDR3. The ends lost 3 bases at V and 1 base at J; junction bases unmatched: 9. Germline V gene sequence: CDR1 GTSNPN, CDR2 SVGIG (reference sequence). The clonotype was recovered from a woman aged 40-49 years in good health and CMV-seropositive. The specimen was PBMCs. This sequence joins TRBV30 and TRBJ2-7; TRBD2 matches at 7 bases. The CDR3 coding sequence is TGTGCCTGGAGCCGTGACCAGCGGGGTTCCTACGAGCAGTACTTC. It yields the protein CAWSRDQRGSYEQYF.